A single sample is the source of the 17 T cell receptor beta chains below, sequenced in a study of identical twins. TCRdb re-analysed the 5' RACE reads in MiXCR, keeping a single row per CDR3 protein. The sample records roughly 250,000 distinct CDR3 sequences, over 13% being singletons. Sequencing was carried out using memory (CD45RO+) T cells sorted from blood. The receptors shown here come from a young woman in good health.

In its sample, this clonotype was seen a few times. The rearrangement links TRBV6-4 to TRBJ2-2; TRBD2 aligns across 10 bases. Trimming cost V 4 bases and J 5 bases; bases outside gene matches: 1. This CDR3 is 14 amino acids long. Germline values: CDR1 MRHNA, CDR2 SNTAGT. CDR3 loop: CASSVLAGTGELFF. The CDR3 coding sequence is TGTGCCAGCAGTGTACTAGCGGGAACCGGGGAGCTGTTTTTT.

This clonotype was seen a handful of times. This chain joins TRBV14 and TRBJ2-2; 8 nucleotides match TRBD2. Germline V gives CDR1 SGHDN, CDR2 FVKESK. With V trimmed by 0 bases and J by 9 bases, 3 bases remained unmatched. This CDR3 spans 14 amino acids. The chain's CDR3 is CASSQDSGARELFF. The CDR3 coding sequence is TGTGCCAGCAGCCAAGATAGCGGGGCCCGGGAGCTGTTTTTT.

V is TRBV7-2 and J is TRBJ1-2; no reliable D call. CDR3 size: 13 residues. Trimming shortened V by 2 bases and J by 8 bases, and 12 bases separated the two germline ends. From germline, CDR1 is SGHTA and CDR2 FQGNSA. CDR3 residues: CASSLYGVNGYTF. CDR3 DNA sequence: TGTGCCAGCAGCTTATACGGGGTTAACGGCTACACCTTC. Variable domain in full (rest from reference TRBV7-2 and TRBJ1-2): GAGVSQSPSNKVTEKGKDVELRCDPISGHTALYWYRQSLGQGLEFLIYFQGNSAPDKSGLPSDRFSAERTGGSVSTLTIQRTQQEDSAVYLCASSLYGVNGYTFGSGTRLTVV.

The V call is TRBV12-3 or TRBV12-4, the J call TRBJ2-7; D remains unclear. The CDR3 contains 12 residues. Between the trimmed V and J ends, which lost 5 bases and 5 bases, there was a span of 10 bases. Written as DNA, the CDR3 is TGTGCCAGCAGTAGACAAGGACACGAGCAGTACTTC. Translating it yields CASSRQGHEQYF.

This rearrangement joins TRBV7-9 to TRBJ2-7, with D possibly TRBD1 on 6 matching bases. Trimming took 0 bases from V and 3 from J, leaving 9 bases between them. Looked up from germline, CDR1 is SEHNR and CDR2 is FQNEAQ (reference sequence). The CDR3 is made up of 14 amino acids. CDR3 nucleotides: TGTGCCAGCAGCTTAGCCAGGACAGTCTACGAGCAGTACTTC. Its protein product is CASSLARTVYEQYF.

This clonotype has a handful of counts. The V and J genes are TRBV29-1 and TRBJ2-7; a possible D gene is TRBD1 (5 bases). Germline V gene sequence: CDR1 SQVTM, CDR2 ANQGSEA. CDR3 length: 12 residues. Trimming cost V 7 bases and J 1 base, with 11 bases left between them. The CDR3 bases are TGCAGCGGGGGCTCGGCTTCCTACGAGCAGTACTTC. Protein product: CSGGSASYEQYF.

This clonotype was seen only a few times. The genes are TRBV5-1 and TRBJ1-2, with no clear D. The CDR3 spans 11 residues. Germline V gene lookup returns CDR1 SGHRS and CDR2 YFSETQ. Trimming removed 5 bases from V and 6 bases from J, with 8 bases in between. The CDR3 reads CASRHPHGYTF. DNA for the CDR3: TGCGCCAGCAGACACCCGCATGGCTACACCTTC.

This clonotype came up many times. The rearrangement links TRBV7-9 to TRBJ2-2; the D is unclear. The CDR3 extends over 12 amino acids. The V gene's germline CDR1 is SEHNR and CDR2 FQNEAQ (reference sequence). Trimming removed 3 bases at V and 5 bases at J, with 4 bases between. The CDR3 nucleotides are TGTGCCAGCAGCTTGGTAACCGGGGAGCTGTTTTTT. This translates into CASSLVTGELFF.

This sequence joins TRBV6-1 and TRBJ2-2; 8 nucleotides line up with TRBD1. With V trimmed by 4 bases and J by 2 bases, 3 bases remained unmatched. The CDR3 is 15 amino acids. CDR1 and CDR2 from the germline V gene are MNHNS and SASEGT. Here the CDR3 reads CASSGDRGNTGELFF. The CDR3 DNA is TGTGCCAGCAGTGGCGACAGGGGAAACACCGGGGAGCTGTTTTTT.

The V and J genes are TRBV20-1 and TRBJ1-5; D remains ambiguous. V was trimmed by 3 bases and J by 3 bases, leaving 15 bases between them. Germline V lookup: CDR1 DFQATT, CDR2 SNEGSKA (reference sequence). The CDR3 runs 15 residues. CDR3 sequence reads: CSASLGGKDNQPQHF. CDR3 DNA: TGCAGTGCTAGTTTAGGAGGGAAAGACAATCAGCCCCAGCATTTT.

The chain carries TRBV9 and TRBJ1-2; 8 nucleotides match TRBD1. The CDR3 length is 14 residues. The V and J ends lost 1 base and 7 bases, in that order; junction bases with no gene match: 6. Germline V CDR1 and CDR2: SGDLS, YYNGEE. CDR3 sequence (DNA): TGTGCCAGCAGCGTAAGACAGGGGTGGCGTGGCTACACCTTC. It translates to CASSVRQGWRGYTF.

This clonotype was found a few times. The chain has TRBV5-6 and TRBJ2-3; the D is unclear. Germline V gene lookup returns CDR1 SGHDT and CDR2 YYEEEE. Trimming shortened V by 4 bases and J by 7 bases, and 10 bases separated the two germline ends. The CDR3 consists of 12 residues. As DNA, the CDR3 is TGTGCCAGCAGCCCTAACCAGAATACGCAGTATTTT. Translation gives CASSPNQNTQYF.

The DNA of the CDR3 is TGCGCCAGCAGCTTGGGGCCTTACAGGGGGTTCCAAGAGACCCAGTACTTC. Residues: CASSLGPYRGFQETQYF. This chain connects TRBV5-1 to TRBJ2-5; 8 bases agree with TRBD1. CDR1 is SGHRS, CDR2 YFSETQ, per germline. This CDR3 has 17 amino acids. The J segment lost 1 base and the V segment lost 0 bases, leaving 8 bases of the junction unmatched.

This chain connects TRBV28 to TRBJ2-1, with D unresolved. In germline, CDR1 is MDHEN, CDR2 SYDVKM. The CDR3 runs to 14 residues. V was clipped by 4 bases and J by 6 bases, with 13 bases between them. The CDR3 loop reads CASSSPVGSNEQFF. CDR3 nucleotides: TGTGCCAGCAGTTCCCCCGTAGGGTCCAATGAGCAGTTCTTC.

This clonotype was found many times. The rearrangement joins TRBV5-6 to TRBJ2-1, with D tentatively TRBD2 (6 bases). The CDR3 sequence is 15 residues long. Germline CDR1 and CDR2: SGHDT and YYEEEE. The V and J ends lost 2 bases and 4 bases respectively, with 13 bases between them. The CDR3: CASSLAAGGYNEQFF. The CDR3 DNA reads TGTGCCAGCAGCTTAGCAGCCGGGGGATACAATGAGCAGTTCTTC. Full variable domain (rest looked up from reference TRBV5-6 and TRBJ2-1): DAGVTQSPTHLIKTRGQQVTLRCSPKSGHDTVSWYQQALGQGPQFIFQYYEEEERQRGNFPDRFSGHQFPNYSSELNVNALLLGDSALYLCASSLAAGGYNEQFFGPGTRLTVL.

This clonotype was seen more than once but under ten times. V is TRBV20-1 and J is TRBJ1-2, with unresolved D. V shed 2 bases and J shed 1 base, with 14 bases lying between them. CDR1 is DFQATT and CDR2 is SNEGSKA in the germline V gene (reference sequence). The CDR3 length is 15 residues. DNA of the CDR3: TGCAGTGCTAGAATTGTCTCCGGGAATAACTATGGCTACACCTTC. Translated, it gives CSARIVSGNNYGYTF.

J is TRBJ2-1 and V is TRBV20-1; D is perhaps TRBD2 (6 bases). V was cut by 7 bases and J by 3 bases, with 13 bases left in between. CDR3 length: 13 amino acids. Germline CDR1 is DFQATT and CDR2 is SNEGSKA (reference sequence). CDR3 sequence reads: CSVFGGDYNEQFF. Written as DNA, the CDR3 is TGCAGTGTCTTTGGCGGGGACTACAATGAGCAGTTCTTC.